The rows below give T cell receptor beta chains drawn from one sample of a study of blood T cell repertoires in COVID-19. The table came from immunoSEQ multiplex PCR; TCRdb's copy has only in-frame clones and leaves some out. The repertoire holds around 100,000 clones, with approximately 83% as singletons. Sequencing was done on a sample of peripheral blood. These receptors all come from a man in his 60s with acute or convalescent COVID-19. The CDR3 runs from the conserved cysteine through the conserved F or W. The D gene is left open where the match is weak. A row's size may be missing; if present it is once, few, many or a size class.

CDR3 DNA	CDR3 protein	D gene	V gene	J gene	clone size
TGTGCCAGTAAGCCAGGGTCAACCTCTCAGCCCCAGCATTTT	CASKPGSTSQPQHF	-	TRBV19	TRBJ1-5	-
TGTGCCAGCAGCTTACCTCGACGTTACAGCCCAACCGGGGAGCTGTTTTTT	CASSLPRRYSPTGELFF	-	TRBV7-8	TRBJ2-2	-
TGTGCCAGCAGTTACCCCAGGGGGGATCGGTCTGAAGCTTTCTTT	CASSYPRGDRSEAFF	TRBD1	TRBV6-2/TRBV6-3	TRBJ1-1	many
TGTGCCAGCAGTGAAGCTTACAGGGTTAGCAATCAGCCCCAGCATTTT	CASSEAYRVSNQPQHF	-	TRBV6-1	TRBJ1-5	-
TGTGCCAGCAGGGTACAGGTTACTGAAGCTTTCTTT	CASRVQVTEAFF	-	TRBV6-5	TRBJ1-1	-
TGTGCCAGCAGCCAAGTGGACAGGGGAGGCGAGACCCAGTACTTC	CASSQVDRGGETQYF	TRBD1	TRBV3-1/TRBV3-2	TRBJ2-5	-
TGTGCCTGGGGGGACTACTATAATTCACCCCTCCACTTT	CAWGDYYNSPLHF	-	TRBV30	TRBJ1-6	-
TGCAGTGCTAGTAGACAGGCAGAAGCTTTCTTT	CSASRQAEAFF	-	TRBV20-1	TRBJ1-1	few
TGTGCCAGCAGCCAAGATGTGGGAGGACGGGGCTACACCTTC	CASSQDVGGRGYTF	-	TRBV3-1/TRBV3-2	TRBJ1-2	-
TGTGCCACCAGCAGAGAAACTTTAAACAGGGTAGGAAACACCATATATTTT	CATSRETLNRVGNTIYF	-	TRBV15	TRBJ1-3	-
TGCGCCAGCAGCTCCCGGGAGGGGGCGCGGATCACTGAAGCTTTCTTT	CASSSREGARITEAFF	TRBD1	TRBV5-1	TRBJ1-1	-
TGTGCCACCAGTGATCTCGGACAGGGGGGCAATGAGCAGTTCTTC	CATSDLGQGGNEQFF	TRBD1	TRBV24-1	TRBJ2-1	-
TGTGCCAGCAGCCCCCGACTAGCGGGGGGCCCCACGGAGCAGTTCTTC	CASSPRLAGGPTEQFF	TRBD2	TRBV3-1/TRBV3-2	TRBJ2-1	-
TGTGCCAGCAGTAGAAATCCCACCAACCGGGGGGGGAATGAAAAACTGTTTTTT	CASSRNPTNRGGNEKLFF	-	TRBV6-2/TRBV6-3	TRBJ1-4	-
TGTGCCAGCAGCGAGGCCGACAGGGAAGACAATGAGCAGTTCTTC	CASSEADREDNEQFF	TRBD1	TRBV9	TRBJ2-1	-
TGTGCCAGCAGCCGACAGGGGGCGCCTAATGAAAAACTGTTTTTT	CASSRQGAPNEKLFF	TRBD1	TRBV9	TRBJ1-4	once
TGTGCCAGCAGCGTAACAGGGGCCACTGAAGCTTTCTTT	CASSVTGATEAFF	TRBD1	TRBV9	TRBJ1-1	-
TGTGCCAGCAGTTTAACAGGGCCAAATGAAAAACTGTTTTTT	CASSLTGPNEKLFF	-	TRBV2	TRBJ1-4	-
TGTGCCAGCAGCCCCGGACAGGGGAAGAATTCACCCCTCCACTTT	CASSPGQGKNSPLHF	TRBD1	TRBV9	TRBJ1-6	-
TGTGCCAGCAGGGACAGATCCTCCTATGGCTACACCTTC	CASRDRSSYGYTF	-	TRBV12-3/TRBV12-4	TRBJ1-2	-
TGTGCCAGCAGCTGGACAGCTGGTGACTACGAGCAGTACTTC	CASSWTAGDYEQYF	-	TRBV11-2	TRBJ2-7	-
TGTGCCAGCAGGTACCAGGGAAACGAGCAGTACTTC	CASRYQGNEQYF	-	TRBV6-5	TRBJ2-7	-
TGTGCCAGTAGTTTCGACAGGCTCGGCACTGAAGCTTTCTTT	CASSFDRLGTEAFF	-	TRBV19	TRBJ1-1	-
TGCGCCAGCAGCACGGGGGGCCAGAGGGAGACCCAGTACTTC	CASSTGGQRETQYF	-	TRBV5-1	TRBJ2-5	-
TGCGCCAGCAGCCAAGCTGGACAGGGGGTTTGGACTGAAGCTTTCTTT	CASSQAGQGVWTEAFF	TRBD1	TRBV4-1	TRBJ1-1	once
TGTGCCAGCAGCTTAGACAGGGAATATGGCTACACCTTC	CASSLDREYGYTF	-	TRBV11-2	TRBJ1-2	-
TGCGCCAGCAGCCGCCTAGGAATCACCCAAGAGACCCAGTACTTC	CASSRLGITQETQYF	-	TRBV4-1	TRBJ2-5	once
TGTGCCAGCACTAGGACAGGGGGCGGCGAAGCTTTCTTT	CASTRTGGGEAFF	TRBD1	TRBV11-2	TRBJ1-1	once
TGTGCTAGTGGTTTGATAAATCGAGGCAATCAGCCCCAGCATTTT	CASGLINRGNQPQHF	-	TRBV12-5	TRBJ1-5	-
TGTGCCTGGAGTGTAGGACAGGGCTTTCAAGAGACCCAGTACTTC	CAWSVGQGFQETQYF	TRBD1	TRBV30	TRBJ2-5	-
TGTGCCAGTAGTAGAGGGCTTGAAGCTTTCTTT	CASSRGLEAFF	-	TRBV19	TRBJ1-1	-
TGTGCCAGCAGCGACAGGGGCGTTGAAGCTTTCTTT	CASSDRGVEAFF	TRBD1	TRBV12-3/TRBV12-4	TRBJ1-1	-
TGTGCCAGCAGCCCTGACAGCTATGGCTACACCTTC	CASSPDSYGYTF	-	TRBV11-2	TRBJ1-2	-
TGTGCCAGCAGTTATGACAGGGGTGAAACCTACGAGCAGTACTTC	CASSYDRGETYEQYF	TRBD1	TRBV6-6	TRBJ2-7	-
TGCGCCAGCAGCCAAGAATTCAGGACAGGGGGCATTTCACCCCTCCACTTT	CASSQEFRTGGISPLHF	TRBD1	TRBV4-1	TRBJ1-6	-
TGCGCCAGCAGCTTGGTGGGACTCCAGAACACTGAAGCTTTCTTT	CASSLVGLQNTEAFF	-	TRBV5-1	TRBJ1-1	-
TGTGCCTGGAGTGTATGGACAGAGAGTCGAAATGAGCAGTTCTTC	CAWSVWTESRNEQFF	-	TRBV30	TRBJ2-1	-
TGCGCCAGCAGCCACCAGTCGGAGGGTCGCCCCTACAATGAGCAGTTCTTC	CASSHQSEGRPYNEQFF	-	TRBV4-1	TRBJ2-1	-
TGTGCCAGCTCCCGAGAGGTAGGGAGGCGCGAGCAGTACTTC	CASSREVGRREQYF	-	TRBV7-2	TRBJ2-7	-
TGTGCCAGCAGAGACAGCAGAACACTTAACTATGGCTACACCTTC	CASRDSRTLNYGYTF	-	TRBV5-4	TRBJ1-2	few
TGTGCCAGCAGTCCCGGGACTCCATACAATGAGCAGTTCTTC	CASSPGTPYNEQFF	-	TRBV27	TRBJ2-1	-
TGTGCCAGCAGTCGACAGTTCCTGAACACTGAAGCTTTCTTT	CASSRQFLNTEAFF	-	TRBV2	TRBJ1-1	-
TGTGCTAGTGGTCCGCAATATTCCAGGGTTACCGGGGAGCTGTTTTTT	CASGPQYSRVTGELFF	-	TRBV12-5	TRBJ2-2	-
TGTGCCAGCAGCCAGCTCTCCGGGACAAACGGCTACACCTTC	CASSQLSGTNGYTF	-	TRBV16	TRBJ1-2	-
TGTGCCAGCTCATCGGGACAGGGGACTGAAGCTTTCTTT	CASSSGQGTEAFF	TRBD1	TRBV18	TRBJ1-1	-
TGTGCCAGTAGTATCGGACAGGACTCCCACGAGCAGTACTTC	CASSIGQDSHEQYF	TRBD1	TRBV19	TRBJ2-7	-
TGTGCCACCAGCAGAGATCTTAACAGGGGTCAGCCCCAGCATTTT	CATSRDLNRGQPQHF	TRBD1	TRBV15	TRBJ1-5	few
TGCGCCAGCAGCCAAGTAGACAGGTGGAACACTGAAGCTTTCTTT	CASSQVDRWNTEAFF	-	TRBV4-3	TRBJ1-1	-
TGTGCCAGCAGCTCTGACAGGGTAGTCCAGCCCCAGCATTTT	CASSSDRVVQPQHF	TRBD1	TRBV7-9	TRBJ1-5	-
TGTGCCAGCACCGGTCAGGGGATGGCAGATACGCAGTATTTT	CASTGQGMADTQYF	-	TRBV2	TRBJ2-3	-
TGTGCCAGCAGTCCTTGGACAGGGGCCAGCACAGATACGCAGTATTTT	CASSPWTGASTDTQYF	TRBD1	TRBV14	TRBJ2-3	-
TGTGCCAGCAGCCCCGAACAGTACTCTGGGGCCAACGTCCTGACTTTC	CASSPEQYSGANVLTF	-	TRBV3-1/TRBV3-2	TRBJ2-6	-
TGTGCCAGTAGAACGGACAGATACACTGAAGCTTTCTTT	CASRTDRYTEAFF	-	TRBV19	TRBJ1-1	-
TGTGCCAGCAGCTTGGGGACAGTTACAGATACGCAGTATTTT	CASSLGTVTDTQYF	-	TRBV5-8	TRBJ2-3	-
TGTGCCAGCAGCCCCACCAGGATAGCGGGAGAGACCCAGTACTTC	CASSPTRIAGETQYF	TRBD2	TRBV7-6	TRBJ2-5	once
TGTGCCAGTAGTACCGGACAGGCGAACTATGGCTACACCTTC	CASSTGQANYGYTF	TRBD1	TRBV19	TRBJ1-2	-
TGTGCCAGCAGCGAGACAGGGGGTGAAAAACTGTTTTTT	CASSETGGEKLFF	TRBD1	TRBV9	TRBJ1-4	-
TGTGCCAGCATCGGTACGGTGAACACCGGGGAGCTGTTTTTT	CASIGTVNTGELFF	-	TRBV6-5	TRBJ2-2	few
TGTGCCAGTAGGTTGTCTAGCGGGGGGGGATACAATGAGCAGTTCTTC	CASRLSSGGGYNEQFF	TRBD2	TRBV19	TRBJ2-1	-
TGTGCCATCACTGCTGACAGGGCTGGAAACACCATATATTTT	CAITADRAGNTIYF	TRBD1	TRBV10-3	TRBJ1-3	-